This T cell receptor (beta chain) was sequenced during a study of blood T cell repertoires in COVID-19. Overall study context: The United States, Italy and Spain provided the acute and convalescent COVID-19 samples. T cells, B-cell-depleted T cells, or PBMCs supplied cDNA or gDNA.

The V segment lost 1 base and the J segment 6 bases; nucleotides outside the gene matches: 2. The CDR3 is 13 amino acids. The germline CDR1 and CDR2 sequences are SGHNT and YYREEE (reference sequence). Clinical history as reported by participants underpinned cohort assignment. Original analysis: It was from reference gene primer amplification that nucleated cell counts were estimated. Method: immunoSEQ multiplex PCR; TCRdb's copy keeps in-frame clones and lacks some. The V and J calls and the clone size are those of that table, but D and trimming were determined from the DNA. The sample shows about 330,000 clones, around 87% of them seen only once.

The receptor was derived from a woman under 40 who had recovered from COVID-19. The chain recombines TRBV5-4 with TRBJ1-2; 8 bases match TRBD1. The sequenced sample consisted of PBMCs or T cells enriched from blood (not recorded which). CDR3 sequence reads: CASSLSGGNGYTF. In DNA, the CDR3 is TGTGCCAGCAGCTTGTCAGGGGGCAATGGCTACACCTTC.